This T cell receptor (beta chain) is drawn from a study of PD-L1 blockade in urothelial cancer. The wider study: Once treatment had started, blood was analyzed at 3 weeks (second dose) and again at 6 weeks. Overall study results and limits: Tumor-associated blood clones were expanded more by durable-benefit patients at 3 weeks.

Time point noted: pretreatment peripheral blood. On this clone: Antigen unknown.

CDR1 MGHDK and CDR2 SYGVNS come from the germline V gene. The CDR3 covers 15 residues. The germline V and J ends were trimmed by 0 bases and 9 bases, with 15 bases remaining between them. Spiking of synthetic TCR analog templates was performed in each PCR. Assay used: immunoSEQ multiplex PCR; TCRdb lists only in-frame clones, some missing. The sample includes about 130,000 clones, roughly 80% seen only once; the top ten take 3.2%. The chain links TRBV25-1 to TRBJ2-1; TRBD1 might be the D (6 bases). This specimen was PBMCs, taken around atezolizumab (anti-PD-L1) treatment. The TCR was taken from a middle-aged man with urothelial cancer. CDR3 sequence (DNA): TGTGCCAGCAGTGAATATCGTGAGACAGGCACTGAGCAGTTCTTC. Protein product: CASSEYRETGTEQFF.